Listed here are 10 T cell receptor beta chains from one sample, sequenced in a study of CD8 T cells in Susac syndrome. RNA in amounts of roughly 0.5 to 1 ug was reverse transcribed with random hexamers. Each CDR3 protein gets one entry after TCRdb re-called the immunoSEQ multiplex PCR reads with MiXCR. The sample holds about 300,000 distinct CDR3 sequences; about 85% are singletons and the top ten take over 0.1%. Sequencing input: CD8+ T cells from PBMCs. The origin of the receptors is a human donor with multiple sclerosis.

This rearrangement joins TRBV6-5 to TRBJ2-1; TRBD1 matches 7 bases. This CDR3 is 17 amino acids long. Germline CDR1 reads MNHEY; CDR2 reads SVGAGI. V shed 4 bases, J shed 5 bases, and the junction held 14 bases outside the gene matches. The CDR3 DNA reads as TGTGCCAGCAGTTTCGCCAATTACCGGGACAGCGACAATGAGCAGTTCTTC. It encodes CASSFANYRDSDNEQFF.

J is TRBJ2-7 and V is TRBV7-9; tentative D call: TRBD1 (6 bases). The CDR3 is made up of 13 amino acids. Deletions cut 6 bases from V and 2 bases from J, with 11 bases between. Germline V CDR1 and CDR2: SEHNR, FQNEAQ (reference sequence). The CDR3 DNA reads TGTGCCAGCAGAGATCGACAGGCCTACGAGCAGTACTTC. Protein product: CASRDRQAYEQYF. Variable domain in full (rest from reference TRBV7-9 and TRBJ2-7): DTGVSQNPRHKITKRGQNVTFRCDPISEHNRLYWYRQTLGQGPEFLTYFQNEAQLEKSRLLSDRFSAERPKGSFSTLEIQRTEQGDSAMYLCASRDRQAYEQYFGPGTRLTVT.

V gene TRBV20-1 combines with J gene TRBJ2-2; possibly TRBD2 for D (6 bases). The CDR3 totals 13 residues. Germline assignment: CDR1 DFQATT and CDR2 SNEGSKA (reference sequence). V was cut by 3 bases and J by 7 bases, with 12 bases left in between. CDR3 nucleotides: TGCAGTGCTAGGCGGGATCGGGACGGGGAGCTGTTTTTT. It codes for CSARRDRDGELFF.

The rearrangement joins TRBV20-1 to TRBJ2-1, with TRBD2 matching 10 bases. With 0 bases clipped from V and 4 bases from J, the junction kept 18 bases outside the gene matches. This CDR3 region has 20 residues. CDR1 is DFQATT and CDR2 is SNEGSKA in the germline V gene (reference sequence). This chain's CDR3 is CSARDYRGEREGRFYNEQFF. CDR3 nucleotides: TGCAGTGCTAGAGATTATCGGGGAGAGCGGGAGGGCCGGTTTTACAATGAGCAGTTCTTC.

V usage is TRBV9 and J usage is TRBJ2-1, with D maybe TRBD2 (6 bases). This CDR3 has 17 residues. Per the germline V gene, CDR1 is SGDLS and CDR2 is YYNGEE. The V end was cut by 3 bases, the J end by 7 bases, with 23 bases between. CDR3 sequence (DNA): TGTGCCAGCAGCGCCCATCTCGAGGAGGGCCTATCGAATGAGCAGTTCTTC. This codes for CASSAHLEEGLSNEQFF.

V is TRBV28 and J is TRBJ1-4; D gene ambiguous. Trimming stripped 3 bases from V and 8 bases from J, with 19 bases between. The CDR3 totals 16 residues. CDR1 and CDR2 (germline): MDHEN, SYDVKM. The CDR3 is CASSFSAGLGYEKLFF. Written as DNA, the CDR3 is TGTGCCAGCAGTTTCTCTGCAGGTCTAGGATACGAAAAACTGTTTTTT.

The chain joins TRBV29-1 to TRBJ2-7; maybe TRBD1 (7 bases). Trimming stripped 0 bases from V and 0 bases from J, with 12 bases between. CDR3 size: 15 residues. Germline V gene data show CDR1 as SQVTM and CDR2 as ANQGSEA. CDR3 sequence reads: CSVEEAGGYSYEQYF. The CDR3 coding sequence is TGCAGCGTTGAAGAGGCAGGGGGGTACTCCTACGAGCAGTACTTC.

The chain combines TRBV6-5 with TRBJ2-3, with D possibly called TRBD1 or TRBD2 (5 bases each). V was pared by 1 base and J by 2 bases, with 19 bases between. Per the germline V gene, CDR1 is MNHEY and CDR2 is SVGAGI. The CDR3 loop spans 18 amino acids. The CDR3 loop reads CASSYLPSGAEYTDTQYF. The CDR3 DNA sequence: TGTGCCAGCAGTTACTTACCCTCCGGGGCGGAATACACAGATACGCAGTATTTT.

The CDR3 nucleotides are TGTGCCAGCAGTTTATTTTTAGGCGGTGAGCAGTTCTTC. It specifies CASSLFLGGEQFF. The chain employs TRBV27 and TRBJ2-1; D ambiguous. The V end was cut by 1 base, the J end by 9 bases, with 10 bases between. This CDR3 is built from 13 residues. CDR1 and CDR2 (germline): MNHEY, SMNVEV (reference sequence).

This clonotype was recorded a few times. J is TRBJ2-1 and V is TRBV24-1; either TRBD1 or TRBD2 may fit D (5 bases each). V was cut by 2 bases and J by 9 bases, with 19 bases left in between. The CDR3 extends over 16 amino acids. The germline V gene has CDR1 KGHDR and CDR2 SFDVKD. The CDR3 here is CATSDYGASRSAEQFF. In nucleotides, the CDR3 is TGTGCCACCAGTGATTACGGGGCTAGCCGCTCCGCTGAGCAGTTCTTC.